Shown below are 13 T cell receptor beta chains from a single sample sequenced in a study listed by TCRdb under 2016. Library preparation was by RT-PCR. This sample was sequenced with an Illumina MiSeq. In TCRdb, the public reads were trimmed at Q25 with fastp and aligned with MiXCR, with productive beta chains retained. Every CDR3 protein is listed once, alongside the most common genes and DNA of its rows. The sample profile shows 650,000 to 800,000 distinct CDR3 sequences; around 14% of them were found once. The ten largest clones add up to 3.6% of the sample. Sequencing was done on a sample of memory CD4+ T cells from blood. These receptors originate from a female donor in good health, serving as a healthy control.

The V gene is TRBV7-2, the J gene TRBJ1-1; perhaps TRBD1 as D (5 bases). Trimming shortened V by 5 bases and J by 3 bases, and 16 bases separated the two germline ends. The CDR3 spans 15 residues. Germline V gives CDR1 SGHTA, CDR2 FQGNSA. In DNA form, the CDR3 reads TGTGCCAGCAGCCTAAACCAGGGATTTTACACTGAAGCTTTCTTT. It specifies CASSLNQGFYTEAFF.

This clonotype has just a few counts. The V and J genes are TRBV25-1 and TRBJ2-3, with 9 bases aligning to TRBD2. Germline CDR1 MGHDK, CDR2 SYGVNS. This CDR3 is 16 amino acids long. V lost 3 bases and J lost 5; bases outside the gene matches: 9. The CDR3 DNA follows: TGTGCCAGCAGTGACGGTACTAGCGGGCGATTAGATACGCAGTATTTT. Protein sequence: CASSDGTSGRLDTQYF.

The chain uses TRBV7-9 and TRBJ2-1; a weak D match, TRBD1 (6 bases). The V end was cut by 0 bases, the J end by 5 bases, with 17 bases between. The length of the CDR3 is 17 residues. Germline assignment: CDR1 SEHNR and CDR2 FQNEAQ (reference sequence). The CDR3: CASSLAWGPLSDNEQFF. The CDR3 DNA is TGTGCCAGCAGCTTAGCCTGGGGGCCCCTTTCCGACAATGAGCAGTTCTTC.

This clonotype has at least ten counts. A junction boundary mismatches the germline segment, possibly from a read error. This chain connects TRBV12-3 or TRBV12-4 to TRBJ1-3; TRBD1 matches at 8 bases. The CDR3 sequence is 12 residues long. CDR3 loop: CASSLGGTGCSF. DNA of the CDR3: TGTGCCAGCAGTTTAGGTGGGACAGGTTGCAGTTTT.

The sample holds a few counts of this clonotype. The gene calls are TRBV3-1 and TRBJ1-1; no firm D call. V was cut by 8 bases and J by 1 base, with 14 bases left in between. The CDR3 is made up of 14 amino acids. Germline CDR1 is LGHDT and CDR2 is YNNKEL (reference sequence). The CDR3 loop is CASAAQLRNTEAFF. Written as DNA, the CDR3 is TGTGCCAGCGCCGCCCAGTTAAGGAACACTGAAGCTTTCTTT. Filled out from reference TRBV3-1 and TRBJ1-1, the complete variable domain reads DTAVSQTPKYLVTQMGNDKSIKCEQNLGHDTMYWYKQDSKKFLKIMFSYNNKELIINETVPNRFSPKSPDKAHLNLHINSLELGDSAVYFCASAAQLRNTEAFFGQGTRLTVV.

The table lists this clonotype with many counts. The chain has TRBV10-3 and TRBJ2-1; TRBD1 or TRBD2 may be the D gene (6 bases each). This CDR3 region has 13 residues. Germline V gives CDR1 ENHRY, CDR2 SYGVKD. Trimming pared 6 bases from V and 6 bases from J, leaving 12 bases between. The CDR3 DNA reads as TGTGCCATCAGGGAGGGGGTAGCCAATGAGCAGTTCTTC. Amino acids: CAIREGVANEQFF.

The chain combines TRBV21-1 with TRBJ2-5; the table's D gene call, TRBD1, was not cross checked with the DNA. TRBV21-1 is classified as a pseudogene. There are 17 residues in the CDR3. The DNA of the CDR3 is TGTGCCAGCAGCAACCCGGGACAGGCCATCTTCCGAGAGACCCAGTACTTC. Amino acids: CASSNPGQAIFRETQYF.

This clonotype was observed at least ten times. This chain joins TRBV20-1 and TRBJ2-1; 15 bases map to TRBD2. The CDR3 has 17 residues. The germline gives CDR1 DFQATT, CDR2 SNEGSKA (reference sequence). V was clipped by 5 bases and J by 4 bases; unmatched bases: 9. The CDR3 region has the DNA TGCAGTGCTGGCGGACTAGCGGGAGGGGGGCTTTACAATGAGCAGTTCTTC. Amino acid sequence: CSAGGLAGGGLYNEQFF.

The chain couples TRBV20-1 to TRBJ2-5, with 16 bases aligning to TRBD2. The germline V gene has CDR1 DFQATT and CDR2 SNEGSKA (reference sequence). V shed 0 bases, J shed 5 bases, and the junction held 6 bases outside the gene matches. The CDR3 length is 17 residues. DNA of the CDR3: TGCAGTGCTAGAGATGAGGGACTAGCGGGAGGGATGGAGACCCAGTACTTC. This sequence encodes CSARDEGLAGGMETQYF.

The gene calls are TRBV20-1 and TRBJ2-1; 8 nucleotides align to TRBD2. The CDR3 runs 18 residues. V dropped 2 bases and J dropped 9; count of bases not matched to a gene: 21. CDR1 and CDR2 (germline): DFQATT, SNEGSKA (reference sequence). The CDR3 sequence is CSARSGGLLESRYGEQFF. The CDR3 region has the DNA TGCAGTGCTAGAAGCGGGGGCCTCCTCGAGTCACGTTATGGTGAGCAGTTCTTC.

The sample holds a few counts of this clonotype. This sequence joins TRBV20-1 and TRBJ2-3; D is possibly TRBD2 (5 bases). V was shortened by 5 bases and J by 1 base, with 19 bases between the two germline ends. There are 16 residues in the CDR3. The germline V gene encodes CDR1 DFQATT and CDR2 SNEGSKA (reference sequence). In DNA, the CDR3 is TGCAGTGCTCCCTTACCCCTTAGTAGCGGCACAGATACGCAGTATTTT. It codes for CSAPLPLSSGTDTQYF.

The chain employs TRBV15 and TRBJ1-5, with D uncertain. Germline-derived CDR1 and CDR2 are LNHNV and YYDKDF (reference sequence). The CDR3 has 13 residues. Trimming stripped 5 bases from V and 7 bases from J, with 12 bases between. The CDR3, as DNA: TGTGCCACCAGCCTCAATGCCGGGCAGCCCCAGCATTTT. It encodes CATSLNAGQPQHF.

This clonotype was observed a handful of times. No conserved phenylalanine or tryptophan is present at the end of the CDR3, so a read error is the likely explanation. No DNA is shown, since the ends of the CDR3 on it are uncertain; the CDR3 is the one TCRdb lists. J is TRBJ2-1 and V is TRBV12-3 or TRBV12-4; no DNA check was done on the table's D call, TRBD2. 12 amino acids form the CDR3, both terminal residues included. CDR3 residues: CASSRSSGTLFV.